This note documents a single T cell receptor beta chain sequence. Its matching antigen is unknown. In the PCR, 60 Vbeta and 13 Jbeta primers were used. Here immunoSEQ multiplex PCR was the method, and the copy in TCRdb shows in-frame clones only, minus some. The sample consists of about 120,000 clones, roughly 77% of them appearing once. This specimen comes from a study of cytomegalovirus exposure and HLA in healthy donors. Whole-study results and caveats: Researchers had no immune exposure information except CMV serostatus available.

The CDR3 totals 14 residues. V shed 10 bases, J shed 2 bases, and the junction held 10 bases outside the gene matches. Germline CDR1 SEHNR, CDR2 FQNEAQ (reference sequence). This TCR was sampled from a man between 18 and 35 years old in good health and CMV-seronegative. The chain uses TRBV7-9 and TRBJ2-5, with TRBD1 matching over 7 bases. The specimen was PBMCs. The CDR3 DNA reads as TGTGCCACTTCGGACAGGTCTCAACAAGAGACCCAGTACTTC. Its protein product is CATSDRSQQETQYF.